This T cell receptor beta chain was captured by sequencing in a study of cytomegalovirus exposure and HLA in healthy donors. This clone came up once. Its specificity is not known. Whole-study findings and limits: Reported findings show TCR beta sequences accurately forecast HLA-A and HLA-B alleles in most subjects.

Looked up from germline, CDR1 is LNHDA and CDR2 is SQIVND (reference sequence). V gave up 1 base and J gave up 0 bases, with 6 bases separating them. This CDR3 comprises 14 residues. Healthy donors of bone marrow made up the group. Researchers ran the PCR with 60 Vbeta and 13 Jbeta primers. Using immunoSEQ multiplex PCR, the repertoire was profiled, and TCRdb retains in-frame clones only, with some absent. The sample carries roughly 180,000 clones, roughly 80% recorded once. The receptor was derived from a male donor in good health and CMV-seronegative. V usage is TRBV19 and J usage is TRBJ2-5, with no clear D. The source material was PBMCs. In DNA form, the CDR3 reads TGTGCCAGTAGTATAGGCCAGTACCAAGAGACCCAGTACTTC. Translation gives CASSIGQYQETQYF.